This T cell receptor beta chain was recorded in a study of T cell clones after liver transplantation. Study-wide context: Liver transplant recipients had immunosuppression withdrawal attempted within 2 years. Standard immunosuppression, with no induction, continued until 12-24 months after transplant.

Study-wide points: Circulating graft-donor-reactive CD4 TCRbeta sequences fell significantly post-transplant in 5 of 8 subjects.

Points on this clone: No antigen is known for it.

V lost 1 base to trimming and J lost 4 bases, with 12 bases between them. The germline gives CDR1 SGHRS, CDR2 YFSETQ. CDR3 length: 14 residues. Measured with immunoSEQ multiplex PCR; TCRdb has only the in-frame clones, and not every one. The sample shows more than 95,000 clones, about 80% of them seen only once. The source of this sequence is a human patient who received a liver transplant. These T cells may partly come from the graft donor. The chain combines TRBV5-1 with TRBJ2-7; a possible D gene is TRBD1 (6 bases). The specimen was CD4+ T cells from blood, collected around 4 years after liver transplant. The CDR3 DNA follows: TGCGCCAGCAGCTTGCGCAGGGGAGAGTACGAGCAGTACTTC. This codes for CASSLRRGEYEQYF.